This TCR beta chain was recovered during a study of CD8 T cells in ankylosing spondylitis. Quantitative molecular-barcoded 5'-RACE generated the TCR beta libraries. TCRdb re-analysed the 5' RACE reads in MiXCR, keeping a single row per CDR3 protein. In the table there are fewer than 550,000 distinct CDR3 sequences, 5.3% of which are singletons. The CDR3 covers 12 residues. CDR1 is LGHDT, CDR2 YNNKEL, per germline (reference sequence). V lost 0 bases, J lost 7 bases, and 6 bases lay in between. Broader study findings: Clones linked to disease were reported to show significant enrichment in matched ankylosing spondylitis synovial fluid. Within ankylosing spondylitis blood, a TCR beta motif made up of several highly homologous variants appeared to be characteristic. Within peripheral blood, clones linked to disease were CD8+ and relatively rare. Earlier studies detected some motif variants in reactive arthritis synovial fluid and blood.

Ten or more counts support this clonotype. Its antigen is currently unknown. Sequencing input: blood, either unsorted or a sorted T cell fraction (not recorded which). The sequence was obtained from a male donor with ankylosing spondylitis. The chain carries TRBV3-1 and TRBJ1-1, with D maybe TRBD1 (5 bases). This CDR3 is CASSQDRGEAFF. The CDR3 DNA is TGTGCCAGCAGCCAAGATAGGGGTGAAGCTTTCTTT.